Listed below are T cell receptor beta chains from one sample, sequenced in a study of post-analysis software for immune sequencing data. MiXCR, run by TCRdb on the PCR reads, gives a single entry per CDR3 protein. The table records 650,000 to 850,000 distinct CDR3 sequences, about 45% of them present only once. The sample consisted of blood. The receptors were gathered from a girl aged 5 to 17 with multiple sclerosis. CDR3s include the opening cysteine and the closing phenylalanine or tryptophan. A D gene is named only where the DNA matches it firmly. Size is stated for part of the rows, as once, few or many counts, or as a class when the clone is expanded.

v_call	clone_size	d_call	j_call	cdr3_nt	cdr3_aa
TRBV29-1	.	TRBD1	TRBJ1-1	TGCAGCGTTGAAGATCTATTCGGGACAGGTATGACTGAAGCTTTCTTT	CSVEDLFGTGMTEAFF
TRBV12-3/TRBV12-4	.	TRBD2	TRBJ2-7	TGTGCCAGCAGTTTAGCTAGCGGGAGTATCTACGAGCAGTACTTC	CASSLASGSIYEQYF
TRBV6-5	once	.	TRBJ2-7	TGTGCCAGCAGTTGGTCCGGGACTGGGCGCTACGAGCAGTACTTC	CASSWSGTGRYEQYF
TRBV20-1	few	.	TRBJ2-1	TGCAGTGCTTCCTTGGGGGGGGCGTCCTACAATGAGCAGTTCTTC	CSASLGGASYNEQFF
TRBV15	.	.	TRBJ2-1	TGTGCCACCAGCAGAGCAGCACGGGAGCAGTTCTTC	CATSRAAREQFF
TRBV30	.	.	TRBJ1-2	TGTGCCTGGAGAGGTGGCAGCTATGGCTACACCTTC	CAWRGGSYGYTF
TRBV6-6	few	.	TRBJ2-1	TGTGCCAGCACCCTGAACCCAAACAATGAGCAGTTCTTC	CASTLNPNNEQFF
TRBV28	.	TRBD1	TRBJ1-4	TGTGCCAGCAGTTCTTGGGGACAGGGGAATGAAAAACTGTTTTTT	CASSSWGQGNEKLFF
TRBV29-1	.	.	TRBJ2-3	TGCAGCGTTGAAGATCGCGGAAACACAGATACGCAGTATTTT	CSVEDRGNTDTQYF
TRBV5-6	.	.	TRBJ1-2	TGTGCCAGCAGTCCCTACAAAGAGGGGGACTATGGCTACACCTTC	CASSPYKEGDYGYTF
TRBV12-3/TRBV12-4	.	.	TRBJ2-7	TGTGCCAGCACCCCTTCGAGAGGGAGTGGGGCCTACGAGCAGTACTTC	CASTPSRGSGAYEQYF
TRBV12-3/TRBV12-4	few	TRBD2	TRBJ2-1	TGTGCCAGCAGTTCCCTTAGCGGGAGGGACTCCTACAATGAGCAGTTCTTC	CASSSLSGRDSYNEQFF
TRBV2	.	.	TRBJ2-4	TGTGCCAGCAGCGCGGGACGAAATCAAGCCAAAAACATTCAGTACTTC	CASSAGRNQAKNIQYF
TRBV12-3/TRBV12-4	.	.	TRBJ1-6	TGTGCCAGCAGCGCTTACACGTTCAAGGGATCACCCCTCCACTTT	CASSAYTFKGSPLHF
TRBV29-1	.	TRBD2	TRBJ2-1	TGCAGCGTCGGTGGACTAGCGGGACCTTACGAGCAGTTCTTC	CSVGGLAGPYEQFF
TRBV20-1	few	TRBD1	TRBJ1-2	TGCAGTGCGGGACAGGGAATCTATGGCTACACCTTC	CSAGQGIYGYTF
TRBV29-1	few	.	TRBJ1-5	TGCAGCGTTGGTCAGCTTAATCAGCCCCAGCATTTT	CSVGQLNQPQHF
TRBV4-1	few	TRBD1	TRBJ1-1	TGCGCCAGCAGCCAGGGGACAGGACCGAACACTGAAGCTTTCTTT	CASSQGTGPNTEAFF
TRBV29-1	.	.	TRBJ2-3	TGCAGCGTTAGAGGTCGTCAGCCCGCAGATACGCAGTATTTT	CSVRGRQPADTQYF
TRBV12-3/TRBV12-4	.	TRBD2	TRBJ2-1	TGTGCCAGCAGTGGTGTCCCGGAGGGGACTAGCGGGCGGTCCTACAATGAGCAGTTCTTC	CASSGVPEGTSGRSYNEQFF
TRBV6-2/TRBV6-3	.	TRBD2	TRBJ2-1	TGTGCCAGCAGTTTCCTAGCGGAGCACAATGAGCAGTTCTTC	CASSFLAEHNEQFF
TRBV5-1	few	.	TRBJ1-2	TGCGCCAGCAGCTTGAAAGTTGGAGACAACTATGGCTACACCTTC	CASSLKVGDNYGYTF
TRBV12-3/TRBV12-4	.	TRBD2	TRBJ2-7	TGTGCCAGCAGTCCCCGGACTAGCGGGAGTTCCTTCGAGCAGTACTTC	CASSPRTSGSSFEQYF
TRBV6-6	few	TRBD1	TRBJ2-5	TGTGCCAGCAGTACCAGACAGGGGCAAGAGCAGTACTTC	CASSTRQGQEQYF
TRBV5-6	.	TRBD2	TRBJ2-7	TGTGCCAGCAGCCCGGGACTAGCGGGAGTTTTCTCCTACGAGCAGTACTTC	CASSPGLAGVFSYEQYF
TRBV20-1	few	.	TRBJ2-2	TGCAGTGCTAGGGGTAACGGGGAGCTGTTTTTT	CSARGNGELFF
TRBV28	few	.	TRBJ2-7	TGTGCCAGTGTCAACGGCTACGAGCAGTACTTC	CASVNGYEQYF
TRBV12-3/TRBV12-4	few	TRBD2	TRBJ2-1	TGTGCCAGCACCCCCATGGGGGCTAGCGGGGCCCATGAGCAGTTCTTC	CASTPMGASGAHEQFF
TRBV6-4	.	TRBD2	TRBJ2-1	TGTGCCAGCAGTGCCGTTCCCGGGACGCCGGGGGGTGAGCAGTTCTTC	CASSAVPGTPGGEQFF
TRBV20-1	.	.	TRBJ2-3	TGCAGTGCTAGATCATTCACAGATACGCAGTATTTT	CSARSFTDTQYF
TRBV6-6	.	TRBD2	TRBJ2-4	TGTGCCAGCAGTTACCCTAGCGGGGGGTACAATGAGCAGTACTTC	CASSYPSGGYNEQYF
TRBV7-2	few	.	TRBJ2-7	TGTGCCAGCAGCTTAGACCCCAGGGGAGACGAGCAGTACTTC	CASSLDPRGDEQYF
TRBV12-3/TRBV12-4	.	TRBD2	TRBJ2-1	TGTGCCAGCACTAACCTTGGACTAGCGGGAGATGAGCAGTTCTTC	CASTNLGLAGDEQFF
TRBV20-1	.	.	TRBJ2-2	TGCAGTGCTAGTACCCGGGGGAGCGCACCCGGGGAGCTGTTTTTT	CSASTRGSAPGELFF
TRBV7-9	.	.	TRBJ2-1	TGTGCCAGCAGCTCGCCCCCCCCAAAGCCGTTCTTC	CASSSPPPKPFF
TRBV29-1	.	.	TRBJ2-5	TGCAGCGTTGGAGTCGTGACCCATCCGGACCAGACCCAGTACTTC	CSVGVVTHPDQTQYF
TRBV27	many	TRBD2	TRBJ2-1	TGTGCCAGCAGTTTAGGTGCGGGAGCCGGCTCCTACAATGAGCAGTTCTTC	CASSLGAGAGSYNEQFF
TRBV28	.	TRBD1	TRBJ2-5	TGTGCCAGCAGTTCCCGACAGGGGGGTCAAGAGACCCAGTACTTC	CASSSRQGGQETQYF
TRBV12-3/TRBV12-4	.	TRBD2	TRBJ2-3	TGTGCCAGCAGCCTCGGGAGGGCCTTGGCAGATACGCAGTATTTT	CASSLGRALADTQYF
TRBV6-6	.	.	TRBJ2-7	TGTGCCAGCAGGGACTATCCCTCCGGCGAGCAGTACTTC	CASRDYPSGEQYF
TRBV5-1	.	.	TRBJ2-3	TGCGCCAGCAGCTTGGAATGGACATTGGCTAGCACAGATACGCAGTATTTT	CASSLEWTLASTDTQYF
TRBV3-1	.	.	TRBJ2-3	TGTGCCAGCAGCCAAGATTCAGGGAGTCACGCGGATACGCAGTATTTT	CASSQDSGSHADTQYF
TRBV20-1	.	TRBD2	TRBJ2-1	TGCAGTGCCGAATTAGCGGGATTGGGGGACAATGAGCAGTTCTTC	CSAELAGLGDNEQFF
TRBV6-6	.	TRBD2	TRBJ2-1	TGTGCCAGCAGTTACTCGTGGGGGAGGGCCCACAATGAGCAGTTCTTC	CASSYSWGRAHNEQFF
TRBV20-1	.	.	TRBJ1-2	TGCAGTGCTAGATTCAGTAACTATGGCTACACCTTC	CSARFSNYGYTF
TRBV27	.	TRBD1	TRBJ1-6	TGTGCCAGCAGTTTATCCGGGACAGGGAAATGGACACCCCTCCACTTT	CASSLSGTGKWTPLHF
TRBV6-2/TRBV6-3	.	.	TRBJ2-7	TGTGCCAGCAATCGGTATGGGGCAGGGGCTTTTTCCTCCTACGAGCAGTACTTC	CASNRYGAGAFSSYEQYF
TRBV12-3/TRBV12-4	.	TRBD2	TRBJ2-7	TGTGCCAGCAGTTTTACCCTCACACTAGCGGGAGTACCGTTGGGGTACGAGCAGTACTTC	CASSFTLTLAGVPLGYEQYF
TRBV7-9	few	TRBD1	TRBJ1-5	TGTGCCAGCGGAAGGACAGGAAATCAGCCCCAGCATTTT	CASGRTGNQPQHF
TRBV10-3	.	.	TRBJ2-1	TGTGCCATCAGTGGGAGGGAGGATGGGGATGAGCAGTTCTTC	CAISGREDGDEQFF
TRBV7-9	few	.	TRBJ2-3	TGTGCCAGCAGCCGTCCGCCGGCAGCCCCAGATACGCAGTATTTT	CASSRPPAAPDTQYF
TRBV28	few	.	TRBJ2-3	TGTGCCAGCAGTTGGGGAGGACTCAGCACAGATACGCAGTATTTT	CASSWGGLSTDTQYF
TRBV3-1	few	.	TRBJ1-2	TGTGCCAGCAGCCAAGATTTGGCAGGGCGCGATGGCTACACCTTC	CASSQDLAGRDGYTF